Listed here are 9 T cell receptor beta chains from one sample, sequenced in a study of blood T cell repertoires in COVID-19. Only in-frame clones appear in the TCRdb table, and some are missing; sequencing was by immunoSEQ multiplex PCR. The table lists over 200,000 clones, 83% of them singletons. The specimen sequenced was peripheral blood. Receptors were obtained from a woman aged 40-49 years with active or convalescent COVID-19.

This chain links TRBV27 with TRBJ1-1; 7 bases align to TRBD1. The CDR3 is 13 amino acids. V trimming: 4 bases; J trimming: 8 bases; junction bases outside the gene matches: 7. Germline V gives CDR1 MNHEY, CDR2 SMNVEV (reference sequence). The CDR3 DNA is TGTGCCAGCAGTTACGACAGGGAATACGAAGCTTTCTTT. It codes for CASSYDREYEAFF.

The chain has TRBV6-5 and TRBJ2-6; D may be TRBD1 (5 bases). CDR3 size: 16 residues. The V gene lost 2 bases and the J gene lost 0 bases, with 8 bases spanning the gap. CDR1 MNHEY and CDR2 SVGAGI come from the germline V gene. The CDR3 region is CASSYRTSSGANVLTF. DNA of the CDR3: TGTGCCAGCAGTTACCGGACAAGCTCTGGGGCCAACGTCCTGACTTTC.

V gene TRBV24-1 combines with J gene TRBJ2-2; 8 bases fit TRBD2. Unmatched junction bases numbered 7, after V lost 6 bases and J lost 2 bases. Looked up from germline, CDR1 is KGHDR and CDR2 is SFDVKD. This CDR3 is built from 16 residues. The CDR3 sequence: CATSLGAGGNTGELFF. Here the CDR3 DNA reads TGTGCCACCAGTCTTGGGGCGGGGGGCAACACCGGGGAGCTGTTTTTT.

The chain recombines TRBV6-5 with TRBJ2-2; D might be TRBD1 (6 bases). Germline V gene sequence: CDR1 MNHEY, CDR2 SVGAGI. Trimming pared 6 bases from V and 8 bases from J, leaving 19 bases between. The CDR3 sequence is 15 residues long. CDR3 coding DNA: TGTGCCAGCAGCGCGGTTACAGGGTATAGTGGGGAGCTGTTTTTT. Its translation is CASSAVTGYSGELFF.

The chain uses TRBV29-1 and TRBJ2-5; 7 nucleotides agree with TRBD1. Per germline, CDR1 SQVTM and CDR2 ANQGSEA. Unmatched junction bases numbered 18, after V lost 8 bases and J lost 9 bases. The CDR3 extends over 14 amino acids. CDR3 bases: TGCAGCCTTACGGGACAGCGAGACTCCCGGGCCCAGTACTTC. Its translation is CSLTGQRDSRAQYF.

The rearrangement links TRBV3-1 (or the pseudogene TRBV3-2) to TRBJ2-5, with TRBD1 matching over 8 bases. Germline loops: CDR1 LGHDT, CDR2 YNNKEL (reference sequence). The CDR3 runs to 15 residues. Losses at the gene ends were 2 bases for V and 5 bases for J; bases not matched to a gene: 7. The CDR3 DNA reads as TGTGCCAGCAGCCAAATGACAGGGGTTTCGGAGACCCAGTACTTC. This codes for CASSQMTGVSETQYF.

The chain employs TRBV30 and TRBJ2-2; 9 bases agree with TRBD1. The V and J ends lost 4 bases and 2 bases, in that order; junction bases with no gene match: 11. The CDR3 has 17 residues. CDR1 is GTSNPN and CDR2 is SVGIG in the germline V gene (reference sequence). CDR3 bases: TGTGCCTGGATAAAACCGGGACAGGGTTTTAACACCGGGGAGCTGTTTTTT. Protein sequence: CAWIKPGQGFNTGELFF.

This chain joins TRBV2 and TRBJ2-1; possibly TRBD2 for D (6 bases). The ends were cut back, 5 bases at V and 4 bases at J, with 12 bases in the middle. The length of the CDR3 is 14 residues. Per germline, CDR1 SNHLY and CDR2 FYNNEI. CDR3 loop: CASSSAGRYNEQFF. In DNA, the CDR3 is TGTGCCAGCAGTTCCGCGGGACGGTACAATGAGCAGTTCTTC. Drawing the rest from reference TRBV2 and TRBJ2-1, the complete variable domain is EPEVTQTPSHQVTQMGQEVILRCVPISNHLYFYWYRQILGQKVEFLVSFYNNEISEKSEIFDDQFSVERPDGSNFTLKIRSTKLEDSAMYFCASSSAGRYNEQFFGPGTRLTVL.

The CDR3 DNA reads TGTGCCAGCAGTTATCGGGGGGGGGATGACAATGAGCAGTTCTTC. Protein sequence: CASSYRGGDDNEQFF. The J gene is TRBJ2-1, the V gene TRBV27; TRBD2 matches 8 bases. The CDR3 is made up of 15 amino acids. Germline CDR1 reads MNHEY; CDR2 reads SMNVEV (reference sequence). V was pared by 4 bases and J by 5 bases, with 7 bases of the junction left unmatched.